This T cell receptor (beta chain) was sequenced during a study of T cells in Graves' hyperthyroidism and ophthalmopathy. The V gene's germline CDR1 is KGHDR and CDR2 SFDVKD. CDR3 length: 17 residues. V dropped 5 bases and J dropped 6; count of bases not matched to a gene: 12. TCR beta CDR3 regions were amplified from RNA transcripts. TCR CDR3 regions were first amplified by RT-PCR with HTBI primers. MiXCR, applied by TCRdb to the multiplex PCR reads, yields one record per CDR3 protein. The sample gives some 400,000 distinct CDR3 sequences, under 20% of which show up once; about 4% is in the top ten. Stable Graves' hyperthyroidism denoted no ophthalmopathy progression over 18 months. Diagnoses were made from clinical symptoms, serum measures (thyroxine and TRAb), thyroid ultrasound and orbital computed tomography. This clonotype was seen repeatedly, ten times or more. Its target is unknown. Study observations and caveats: Among clonotypes expanded in thyroid above 0.001, most were also found in blood.

This TCR derives from a young woman with Graves' hyperthyroidism. This chain joins TRBV24-1 and TRBJ2-3; 11 nucleotides agree with TRBD1. The sequenced material came from blood. CDR3 region: CATSVPGQGAFLDTQYF. The CDR3 DNA sequence: TGTGCCACCAGTGTCCCCGGACAGGGGGCTTTTTTGGATACGCAGTATTTT.